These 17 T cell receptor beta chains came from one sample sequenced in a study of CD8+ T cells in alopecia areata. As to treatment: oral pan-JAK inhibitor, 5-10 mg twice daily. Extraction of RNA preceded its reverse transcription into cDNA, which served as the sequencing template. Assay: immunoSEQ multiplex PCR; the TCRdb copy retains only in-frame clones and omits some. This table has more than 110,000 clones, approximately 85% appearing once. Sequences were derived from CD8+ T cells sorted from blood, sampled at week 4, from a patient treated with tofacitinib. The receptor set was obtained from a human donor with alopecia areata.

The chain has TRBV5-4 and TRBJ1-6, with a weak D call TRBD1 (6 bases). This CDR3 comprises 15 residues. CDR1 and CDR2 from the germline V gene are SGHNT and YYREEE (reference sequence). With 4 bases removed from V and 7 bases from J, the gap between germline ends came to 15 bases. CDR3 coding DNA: TGTGCCAGCAGCCTAAGGGGGTACGACAATTCACCCCTCCACTTT. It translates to CASSLRGYDNSPLHF.

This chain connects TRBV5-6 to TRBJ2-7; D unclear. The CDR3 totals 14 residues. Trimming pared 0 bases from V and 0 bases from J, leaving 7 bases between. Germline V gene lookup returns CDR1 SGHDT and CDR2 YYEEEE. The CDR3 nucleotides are TGTGCCAGCAGCTTGGTAGGGCTCTCCTACGAGCAGTACTTC. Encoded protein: CASSLVGLSYEQYF. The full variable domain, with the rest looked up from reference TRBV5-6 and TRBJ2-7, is DAGVTQSPTHLIKTRGQQVTLRCSPKSGHDTVSWYQQALGQGPQFIFQYYEEEERQRGNFPDRFSGHQFPNYSSELNVNALLLGDSALYLCASSLVGLSYEQYFGPGTRLTVT.

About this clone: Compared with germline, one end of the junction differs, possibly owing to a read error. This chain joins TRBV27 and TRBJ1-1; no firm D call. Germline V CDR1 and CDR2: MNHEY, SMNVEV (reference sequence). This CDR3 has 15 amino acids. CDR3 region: CASSLSRVMNTEAFF. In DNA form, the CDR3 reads TGTGCCAGCAGTCTATCTCGGGTTATGAACACTGAAGCTTTCTTT.

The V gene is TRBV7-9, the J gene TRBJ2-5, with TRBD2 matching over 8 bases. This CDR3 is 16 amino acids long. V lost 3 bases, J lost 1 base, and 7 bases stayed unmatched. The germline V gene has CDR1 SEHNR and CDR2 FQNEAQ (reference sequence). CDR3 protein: CASSFQAGAVQETQYF. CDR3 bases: TGTGCCAGCAGCTTCCAAGCGGGGGCCGTCCAAGAGACCCAGTACTTC.

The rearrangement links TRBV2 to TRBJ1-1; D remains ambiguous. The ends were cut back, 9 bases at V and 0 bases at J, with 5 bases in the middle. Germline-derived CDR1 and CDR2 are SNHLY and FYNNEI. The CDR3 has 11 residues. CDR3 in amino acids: CASTVNTEAFF. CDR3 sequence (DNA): TGTGCCAGTACAGTGAACACTGAAGCTTTCTTT.

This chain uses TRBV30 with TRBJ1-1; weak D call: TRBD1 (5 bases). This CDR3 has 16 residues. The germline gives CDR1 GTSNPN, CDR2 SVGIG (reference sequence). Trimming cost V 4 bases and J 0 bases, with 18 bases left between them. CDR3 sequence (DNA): TGTGCCTGGACCCGTCCCGGGACCGCCATGAACACTGAAGCTTTCTTT. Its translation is CAWTRPGTAMNTEAFF.

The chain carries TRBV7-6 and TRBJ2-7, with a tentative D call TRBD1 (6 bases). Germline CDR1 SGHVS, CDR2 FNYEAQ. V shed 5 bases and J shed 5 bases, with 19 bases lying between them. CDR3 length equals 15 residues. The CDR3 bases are TGTGCCAGCAGCCCATATACAGGGTTGGTGGACGAGCAGTACTTC. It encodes CASSPYTGLVDEQYF. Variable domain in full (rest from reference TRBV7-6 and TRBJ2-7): GAGVSQSPRYKVTKRGQDVALRCDPISGHVSLYWYRQALGQGPEFLTYFNYEAQQDKSGLPNDRFSAERPEGSISTLTIQRTEQRDSAMYRCASSPYTGLVDEQYFGPGTRLTVT.

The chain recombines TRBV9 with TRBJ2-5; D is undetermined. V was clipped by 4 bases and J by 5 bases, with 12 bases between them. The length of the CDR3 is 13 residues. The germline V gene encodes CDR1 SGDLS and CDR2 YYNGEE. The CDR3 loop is CASSPPLGETQYF. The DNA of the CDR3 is TGTGCCAGCAGCCCCCCACTCGGGGAGACCCAGTACTTC.

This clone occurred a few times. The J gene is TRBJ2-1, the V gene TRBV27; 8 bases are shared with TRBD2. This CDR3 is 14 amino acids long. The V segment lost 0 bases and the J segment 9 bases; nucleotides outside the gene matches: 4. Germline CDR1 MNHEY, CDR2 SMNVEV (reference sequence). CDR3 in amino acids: CASSLSGGAGEQFF. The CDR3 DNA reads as TGTGCCAGCAGTTTATCCGGGGGGGCCGGTGAGCAGTTCTTC.

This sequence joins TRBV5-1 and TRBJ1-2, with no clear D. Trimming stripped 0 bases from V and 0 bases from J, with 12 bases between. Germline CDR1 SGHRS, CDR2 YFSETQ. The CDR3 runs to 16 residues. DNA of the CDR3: TGCGCCAGCAGCTTGGAGCTGGGTGACACTAACTATGGCTACACCTTC. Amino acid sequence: CASSLELGDTNYGYTF.

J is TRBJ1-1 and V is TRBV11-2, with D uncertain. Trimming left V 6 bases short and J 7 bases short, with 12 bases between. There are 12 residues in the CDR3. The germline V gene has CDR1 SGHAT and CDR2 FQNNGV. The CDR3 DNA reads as TGTGCCAGCAGTTATGGACTTTTTGAAGCTTTCTTT. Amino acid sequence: CASSYGLFEAFF.

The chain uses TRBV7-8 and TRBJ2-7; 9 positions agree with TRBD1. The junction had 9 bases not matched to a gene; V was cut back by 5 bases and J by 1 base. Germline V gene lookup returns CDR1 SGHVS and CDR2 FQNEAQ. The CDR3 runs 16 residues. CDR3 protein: CASSRRGQGNSYEQYF. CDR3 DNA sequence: TGTGCCAGCAGCAGAAGAGGACAGGGGAATTCCTACGAGCAGTACTTC.

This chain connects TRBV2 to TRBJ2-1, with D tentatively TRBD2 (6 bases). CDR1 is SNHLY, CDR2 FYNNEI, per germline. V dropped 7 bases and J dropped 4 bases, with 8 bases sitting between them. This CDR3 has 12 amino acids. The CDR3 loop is CASTGGYNEQFF. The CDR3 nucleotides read TGTGCCAGCACCGGGGGTTACAATGAGCAGTTCTTC.

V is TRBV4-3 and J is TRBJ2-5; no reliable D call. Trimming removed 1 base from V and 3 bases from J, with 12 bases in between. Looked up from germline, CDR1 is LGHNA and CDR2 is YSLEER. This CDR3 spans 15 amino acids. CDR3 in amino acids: CASSQGESDEETQYF. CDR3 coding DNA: TGCGCCAGCAGCCAAGGAGAATCCGACGAAGAGACCCAGTACTTC.

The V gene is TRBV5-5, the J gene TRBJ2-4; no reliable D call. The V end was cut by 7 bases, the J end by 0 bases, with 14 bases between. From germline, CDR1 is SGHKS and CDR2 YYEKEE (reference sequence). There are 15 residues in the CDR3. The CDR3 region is CASGPEVIAKNIQYF. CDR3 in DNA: TGTGCCAGCGGACCAGAGGTCATAGCCAAAAACATTCAGTACTTC.

CDR3 DNA: TGTGCCAGCAGCTTAAGGGGGGCGGATCAGCCCCAGCATTTT. It codes for CASSLRGADQPQHF. This rearrangement joins TRBV13 to TRBJ1-5; maybe TRBD1 (6 bases). Trimming cost V 2 bases and J 5 bases, with 10 bases left between them. The CDR3 extends over 14 amino acids. CDR1 is PRHDT, CDR2 FYEKMQ, per germline (reference sequence).

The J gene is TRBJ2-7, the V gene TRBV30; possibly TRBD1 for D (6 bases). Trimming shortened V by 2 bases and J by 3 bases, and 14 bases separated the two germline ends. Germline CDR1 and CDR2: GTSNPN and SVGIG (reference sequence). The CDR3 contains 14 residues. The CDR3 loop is CAWSMAGDLYEQYF. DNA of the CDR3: TGTGCCTGGAGTATGGCAGGGGACCTCTACGAGCAGTACTTC.